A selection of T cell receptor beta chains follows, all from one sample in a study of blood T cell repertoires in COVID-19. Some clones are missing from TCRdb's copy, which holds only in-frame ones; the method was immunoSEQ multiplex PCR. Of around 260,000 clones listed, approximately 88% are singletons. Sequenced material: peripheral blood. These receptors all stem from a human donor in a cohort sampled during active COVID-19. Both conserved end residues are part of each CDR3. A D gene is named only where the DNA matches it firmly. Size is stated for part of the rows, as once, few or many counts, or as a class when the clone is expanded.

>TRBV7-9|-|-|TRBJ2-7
TGTGCCAGCAGCTTTCCCCGGTTTCTAGGCGAGCAGTACTTC
CASSFPRFLGEQYF
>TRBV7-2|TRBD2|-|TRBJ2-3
TGTGCCAGCAGCTCCGGACTAGCGGGGGGTCCTAGCACAGATACGCAGTATTTT
CASSSGLAGGPSTDTQYF
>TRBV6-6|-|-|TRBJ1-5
TGTGCCAGCTCCCGGGGCAATCAGCCCCAGCATTTT
CASSRGNQPQHF
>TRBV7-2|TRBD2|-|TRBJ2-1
TGTGCCAGCAGCTTAGAATCGGGGGGAATTGAGCAGTTCTTC
CASSLESGGIEQFF
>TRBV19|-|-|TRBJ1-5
TGTGCCAGTAGTTCGGAAAGGGGCATAAGAGGAATACGCAATCAGCCCCAGCATTTT
CASSSERGIRGIRNQPQHF
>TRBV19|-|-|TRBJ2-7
TGTGCCAGTACCCCCGGGTGGTCCTCATCCTACGAGCAGTACTTC
CASTPGWSSSYEQYF
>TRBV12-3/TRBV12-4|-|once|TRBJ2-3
TGTGCCAGCAGCCATTACAGAACAGATACGCAGTATTTT
CASSHYRTDTQYF
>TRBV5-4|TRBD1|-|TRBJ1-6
TGTGCCAGCAGCTTGGGACAGGGGGCGACCGCTAATTCACCCCTCCACTTT
CASSLGQGATANSPLHF
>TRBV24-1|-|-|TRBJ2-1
TGTGCCACCAGTGATTTTACCACTCCCCACGCTCAGCAGTTCTTC
CATSDFTTPHAQQFF
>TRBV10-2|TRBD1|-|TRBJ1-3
TGCGCCAGCAGGGATCCGACAGGGAGCTCTGGAAACACCATATATTTT
CASRDPTGSSGNTIYF
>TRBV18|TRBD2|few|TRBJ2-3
TGTGCCAGCTCACCACCGACTAGCGGGAGGCCCGGGGATACGCAGTATTTT
CASSPPTSGRPGDTQYF
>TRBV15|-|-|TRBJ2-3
TGTGCCACCAGCAGAGATCGGGTAGATACGCAGTATTTT
CATSRDRVDTQYF
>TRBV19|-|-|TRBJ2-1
TGTGCCAGTAGTATTCCCAGGCTATCCGATGAGCAGTTCTTC
CASSIPRLSDEQFF
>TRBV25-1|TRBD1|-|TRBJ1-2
TGTGCCAGCAGTTACCCAGGGGGCGCAAACTATGGCTACACCTTC
CASSYPGGANYGYTF
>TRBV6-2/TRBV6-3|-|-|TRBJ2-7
TGTGCCAGCAGTCAGAATGTGGGGGCCCGTGACGAGCAGTACTTC
CASSQNVGARDEQYF
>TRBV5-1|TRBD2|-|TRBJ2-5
TGCGCCAGCAGCCGTGGGACTAGCGGGCAAGAGACCCAGTACTTC
CASSRGTSGQETQYF
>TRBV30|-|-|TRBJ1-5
TGTGCCTGGAGTGTACCCGACAGAGACAATCAGCCCCAGCATTTT
CAWSVPDRDNQPQHF
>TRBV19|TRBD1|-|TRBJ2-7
TGTGCCAGTAGTACCGGACAGGGGGCAGGGCAGTACTTC
CASSTGQGAGQYF
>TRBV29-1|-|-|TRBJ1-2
TGCAGCGTTGAAAAGGCAGGGAACTCGGATGGCTACACCTTC
CSVEKAGNSDGYTF
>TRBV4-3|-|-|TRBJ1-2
TGCGCCAGCAGCCGATCGGGAACGACGGCTAACTATGGCTACACCTTC
CASSRSGTTANYGYTF
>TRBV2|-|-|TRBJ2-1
TGTGCCAGCAGTGGGGAGCGGGCCTACAATGAGCAGTTCTTC
CASSGERAYNEQFF
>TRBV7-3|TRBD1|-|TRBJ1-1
TGTGCCAGCAGCGCTTCAGGGGGCGCGAACACTGAAGCTTTCTTT
CASSASGGANTEAFF
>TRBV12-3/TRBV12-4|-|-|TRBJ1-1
TGTGCCAGCAGTCCCAGAACCGCAGCGGCTTTCTTT
CASSPRTAAAFF
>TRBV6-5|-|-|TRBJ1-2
TGTGCCAGCAGGCAACAGGGCATAGTGGGCGGCTACACCTTC
CASRQQGIVGGYTF
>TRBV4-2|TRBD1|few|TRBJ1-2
TGTGCCAGCAGCCAAGATCTGGACAGGGTGACTAACTATGGCTACACCTTC
CASSQDLDRVTNYGYTF
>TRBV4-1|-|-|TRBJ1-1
TGCGCCAGCAGCCAAGGAAGAGCGAGGAAAAAGAACACTGAAGCTTTCTTT
CASSQGRARKKNTEAFF
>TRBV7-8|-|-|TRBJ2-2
TGTGCCAGCAGCCCTAGAGCGAACACCGGGGAGCTGTTTTTT
CASSPRANTGELFF
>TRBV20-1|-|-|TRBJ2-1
TGCAGTGCTAGTTGGCTAGCACAAGAGCAGTTCTTC
CSASWLAQEQFF
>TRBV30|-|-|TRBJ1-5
TGTGCCTGGAGTGTTTGGCTCAATCAGCCCCAGCATTTT
CAWSVWLNQPQHF
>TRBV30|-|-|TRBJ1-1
TGTGCCTGGAGTGGACAGTACATTGAAGCTTTCTTT
CAWSGQYIEAFF
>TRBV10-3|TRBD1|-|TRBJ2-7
TGTGCCCACTCGGGACAGGCCACCTACGAGCAGTACTTC
CAHSGQATYEQYF
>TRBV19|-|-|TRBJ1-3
TGTGCCAGTAGGACCGTTACAGGGCCTGTATCTGGAAACACCATATATTTT
CASRTVTGPVSGNTIYF
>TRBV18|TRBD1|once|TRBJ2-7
TGTGCCAGCTCACCACCGGACAGGGTGTGGGAGCAGTACTTC
CASSPPDRVWEQYF
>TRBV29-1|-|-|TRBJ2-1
TGCAGCGTGGCTGGAGCAAGCGAAAGACCCAATTGGCTCTTC
CSVAGASERPNWLF
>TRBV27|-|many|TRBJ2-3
TGTGCCAGCAGTTATCGGGCGGGCGCCACAGATACGCAGTATTTT
CASSYRAGATDTQYF
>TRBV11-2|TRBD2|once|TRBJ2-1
TGTGCCAGCGCACTGCCGCGGGAGGGTAGTAGGCAGTTCTTC
CASALPREGSRQFF
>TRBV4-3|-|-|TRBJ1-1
TGCGCCAGCAGCCGCGGCGGGGGCAGAAACACTGAAGCTTTCTTT
CASSRGGGRNTEAFF
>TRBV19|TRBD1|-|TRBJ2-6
TGTGCCAGTAGCCCGGACAGGGCTGGGGCCAACGTCCTGACTTTC
CASSPDRAGANVLTF
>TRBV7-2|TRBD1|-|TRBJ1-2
TGTGCCAGCAGCTCCGACAGGGGGCGGACACATGGCTACACCTTC
CASSSDRGRTHGYTF
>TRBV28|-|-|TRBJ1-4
TGTGCCAGCAGGCCAATAGGGACACCTCTTGCAACTAATGAAAAACTGTTTTTT
CASRPIGTPLATNEKLFF
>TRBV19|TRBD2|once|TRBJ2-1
TGTGCCAGTAGTATAACGGGAGGCAGCTCCTACAATGAGCAGTTCTTC
CASSITGGSSYNEQFF
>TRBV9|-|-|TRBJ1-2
TGTGCCAGCAGCGCCCTCAGGGACTATGGCTACACCTTC
CASSALRDYGYTF
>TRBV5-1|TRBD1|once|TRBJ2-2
TGCGCCAGCAGCGGGACAGTCTCGAACACCGGGGAGCTGTTTTTT
CASSGTVSNTGELFF
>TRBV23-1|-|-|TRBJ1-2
TGCGCCAGCAGTCAATCTGCGGGGGGGCAGGAAGATTATGGCTACACCTTC
CASSQSAGGQEDYGYTF
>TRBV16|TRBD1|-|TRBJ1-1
TGTGCCAGCAGCCCTTTGAGGGGGCCGAACACTGAAGCTTTCTTT
CASSPLRGPNTEAFF